The 24 T cell receptor beta chains given below trace back to one sample, sequenced in a study of T cells after posttransplantation cyclophosphamide. Measured with immunoSEQ multiplex PCR; TCRdb has only the in-frame clones, and not every one. The sample includes approximately 6,600 clones, 95% to 98% seen only once; the top ten take around 0.81%. Sequencing input: memory CD4+ T cells sorted from PBMCs. The receptor source for this set is a man in his forties in good health, CMV-negative, and a related stem cell transplant donor.

The chain employs TRBV30 and TRBJ1-1, with a weak D call TRBD1 (6 bases). Trimming shortened V by 0 bases and J by 8 bases, and 13 bases separated the two germline ends. This CDR3 has 13 residues. Germline assignment: CDR1 GTSNPN and CDR2 SVGIG (reference sequence). This CDR3 reads CAWSVPSTGEAFF. The CDR3 DNA reads as TGTGCCTGGAGTGTACCTTCGACAGGCGAAGCTTTCTTT.

V gene TRBV7-2 combines with J gene TRBJ1-4, with D maybe TRBD1 (6 bases). The CDR3 has 14 residues. V gave up 1 base and J gave up 7 bases, with 10 bases separating them. Germline CDR1 and CDR2: SGHTA and FQGNSA. The CDR3 here is CASSLGGRGEKLFF. The CDR3 DNA is TGTGCCAGCAGCTTAGGGGGGCGCGGTGAAAAACTGTTTTTT. Full variable domain (remainder filled in from reference TRBV7-2 and TRBJ1-4): GAGVSQSPSNKVTEKGKDVELRCDPISGHTALYWYRQSLGQGLEFLIYFQGNSAPDKSGLPSDRFSAERTGGSVSTLTIQRTQQEDSAVYLCASSLGGRGEKLFFGSGTQLSVL.

CDR3 amino acids: CASSQAAGDYYGYTF. The DNA for the CDR3 is TGTGCCAGCAGCCAAGCGGCAGGGGATTACTATGGCTACACCTTC. The chain joins TRBV14 to TRBJ1-2; D is perhaps TRBD1 (6 bases). Trimming took 1 base from V and 3 from J, leaving 12 bases between them. Germline assignment: CDR1 SGHDN and CDR2 FVKESK. CDR3 size: 15 residues.

J is TRBJ2-3 and V is TRBV11-3; maybe TRBD1 (6 bases). Germline V gene sequence: CDR1 SGHNT, CDR2 YENEEA. V shed 1 base and J shed 3 bases, with 11 bases lying between them. This CDR3 is 15 amino acids long. The CDR3 loop reads CASSLGPQGTDTQYF. CDR3 in DNA: TGTGCCAGCAGCTTAGGTCCACAGGGTACAGATACGCAGTATTTT.

This chain joins TRBV4-2 and TRBJ2-1; D unresolved. The V gene lost 0 bases and the J gene lost 9 bases, with 9 bases spanning the gap. Germline V CDR1 and CDR2: LGHNA, YNFKEQ. The CDR3 loop spans 13 amino acids. The CDR3 coding sequence is TGTGCCAGCAGCCAAGATAGGCTAGGTGAGCAGTTCTTC. Protein: CASSQDRLGEQFF.

The chain joins TRBV19 to TRBJ1-5; weak D call: TRBD1 (6 bases). V shed 1 base and J shed 8 bases, with 15 bases lying between them. Germline loops: CDR1 LNHDA, CDR2 SQIVND (reference sequence). The CDR3 runs to 15 residues. In DNA, the CDR3 is TGTGCCAGTAGTATAGTCCGAACAGGGCTCAAGCCCCAGCATTTT. The encoded protein is CASSIVRTGLKPQHF.

This clone was picked up one time. The J gene is TRBJ2-7, the V gene TRBV29-1, with D tentatively TRBD2 (6 bases). Germline V gives CDR1 SQVTM, CDR2 ANQGSEA. The CDR3 length is 15 residues. With 4 bases removed from V and 2 bases from J, the gap between germline ends came to 18 bases. The CDR3 sequence: CSVAGAGVSTYEQYF. DNA for the CDR3: TGCAGCGTTGCAGGAGCGGGCGTTAGTACCTACGAGCAGTACTTC.

The rearrangement links TRBV6-1 to TRBJ2-5, with a possible D match to TRBD2 (6 bases). Trimming cost V 4 bases and J 4 bases, with 16 bases left between them. The CDR3 has 15 amino acids. Germline CDR1 MNHNS, CDR2 SASEGT. CDR3 nucleotide sequence: TGTGCCAGCAGTGTACGTCAAGTGGGGGGAGAGACCCAGTACTTC. It encodes CASSVRQVGGETQYF.

This sequence joins TRBV28 and TRBJ2-3; 7 nucleotides line up with TRBD2. V shed 2 bases and J 3 bases; nucleotides not matched to a gene: 8. The CDR3 is made up of 16 amino acids. Germline V gene sequence: CDR1 MDHEN, CDR2 SYDVKM. The CDR3 coding sequence is TGTGCCAGCAGTTTAGAGGCGGGAGCTATTACAGATACGCAGTATTTT. Its protein is CASSLEAGAITDTQYF.

This sequence joins TRBV6-1 and TRBJ2-1, with TRBD2 as a possible D gene (6 bases). This CDR3 has 14 residues. CDR1 is MNHNS and CDR2 is SASEGT in the germline V gene. Trimming removed 6 bases from V and 7 bases from J, with 16 bases in between. This chain's CDR3 is CASSLTGDINEQFF. The CDR3 DNA sequence: TGTGCCAGCAGCCTAACGGGGGATATAAATGAGCAGTTCTTC.

The V gene is TRBV11-3, the J gene TRBJ2-7, with 8 positions matching TRBD1. V dropped 3 bases and J dropped 5; count of bases not matched to a gene: 3. The CDR3 has 13 residues. Germline V gives CDR1 SGHNT, CDR2 YENEEA. The CDR3 protein is CASSLGTGDEQYF. The CDR3 DNA reads as TGTGCCAGCAGCTTGGGGACAGGCGACGAGCAGTACTTC.

The V gene is TRBV25-1, the J gene TRBJ2-7; 10 bases are a match to TRBD2. Germline-derived CDR1 and CDR2 are MGHDK and SYGVNS. J lost 5 bases, V lost 4 bases, and 8 bases had no gene match. This CDR3 region has 15 residues. The CDR3 DNA follows: TGTGCCAGCAGTGCTCCGGGACTAGCGATCCACGAGCAGTACTTC. This translates into CASSAPGLAIHEQYF.

The genes are TRBV6-1 and TRBJ1-1; unclear D gene. There are 13 residues in the CDR3. V lost 8 bases and J lost 2, with 12 bases in between. Looked up from germline, CDR1 is MNHNS and CDR2 is SASEGT. The CDR3 loop reads CASRQTANTEAFF. In nucleotides, the CDR3 is TGTGCCAGCCGACAAACAGCTAACACTGAAGCTTTCTTT.

The chain couples TRBV6-4 to TRBJ2-1; 9 bases match TRBD2. V lost 3 bases, J lost 7 bases, and 7 bases stayed unmatched. CDR1 and CDR2 from the germline V gene are MRHNA and SNTAGT. The CDR3 contains 15 residues. CDR3: CASSESSSGRNEQFF. The CDR3 DNA follows: TGTGCCAGCAGTGAGAGTAGTAGCGGGAGAAATGAGCAGTTCTTC.

This clone was counted a single time. J is TRBJ2-3 and V is TRBV7-8; 14 nucleotides align to TRBD2. The CDR3 loop spans 18 amino acids. Germline lookup yields CDR1 SGHVS and CDR2 FQNEAQ. V trimming: 1 base; J trimming: 0 bases; junction bases outside the gene matches: 3. The CDR3 DNA is TGTGCCAGCAGCTTAGGACTAGCGGGAGGGCCGAGCACAGATACGCAGTATTTT. Amino acids: CASSLGLAGGPSTDTQYF.

The V gene is TRBV5-4, the J gene TRBJ2-3, with TRBD2 identical over 9 bases. V gave up 4 bases and J gave up 7 bases; unmatched junction bases: 13. Germline V gene sequence: CDR1 SGHNT, CDR2 YYREEE (reference sequence). There are 16 residues in the CDR3. The CDR3 loop reads CASSPPPSGNLNTQYF. CDR3 sequence (DNA): TGTGCCAGCAGCCCCCCCCCTAGCGGGAATCTAAATACGCAGTATTTT.

The rearrangement links TRBV30 to TRBJ2-4; D is ambiguous. Between the trimmed V and J ends, which lost 3 bases and 9 bases, there was a span of 24 bases. The germline CDR1 and CDR2 sequences are GTSNPN and SVGIG (reference sequence). This CDR3 spans 16 amino acids. The CDR3 DNA sequence: TGTGCCTGGAGCGGTGGCCTGATCGCGACATCCCTCATTCAGTACTTC. Protein product: CAWSGGLIATSLIQYF.

The V gene is TRBV4-2, the J gene TRBJ2-6; TRBD2 might be the D (7 bases). This CDR3 comprises 19 residues. The germline V gene encodes CDR1 LGHNA and CDR2 YNFKEQ. V was shortened by 1 base and J by 0 bases, with 16 bases between the two germline ends. DNA of the CDR3: TGTGCCAGCAGCCAAGGGGGGGGCTGGGGGAGCTCTGGGGCCAACGTCCTGACTTTC. This codes for CASSQGGGWGSSGANVLTF.

The chain combines TRBV6-1 with TRBJ1-2; 8 nucleotides agree with TRBD1. Germline V gives CDR1 MNHNS, CDR2 SASEGT. V lost 6 bases to trimming and J lost 5 bases; unmatched junction nucleotides: 5. The CDR3 runs 13 residues. CDR3 bases: TGTGCCAGCAGAACAGGGGGACAATATGGCTACACCTTC. Its protein is CASRTGGQYGYTF.

The chain is built from TRBV6-4 and TRBJ2-1; TRBD2 agrees at 13 bases. Losses at the gene ends were 2 bases for V and 8 bases for J; bases not matched to a gene: 9. Per germline, CDR1 MRHNA and CDR2 SNTAGT. The CDR3 consists of 17 residues. CDR3 nucleotide sequence: TGTGCCAGCAGTGACATTGGTGGGACTAGCGGGATCGATGAGCAGTTCTTC. Translated: CASSDIGGTSGIDEQFF.

This clone was detected only once. The chain has TRBV10-2 and TRBJ1-4; D unresolved. The CDR3 covers 15 residues. Germline V gene lookup returns CDR1 WSHSY and CDR2 SAAADI. Trimming left V 8 bases short and J 8 bases short, with 21 bases between. CDR3 protein: CASPRLADMREKLFF. The DNA of the CDR3 is TGCGCCAGCCCAAGGTTGGCTGATATGAGGGAAAAACTGTTTTTT.

The chain employs TRBV10-2 and TRBJ2-2; D is ambiguous. The CDR3 has 13 amino acids. Germline CDR1 and CDR2: WSHSY and SAAADI. V was cut by 7 bases and J by 6 bases, with 12 bases left in between. The CDR3, as DNA: TGCGCCAGCATCTCGCATCGGGCCGGGGAGCTGTTTTTT. This translates into CASISHRAGELFF.

A single count supports this clone. The rearrangement links TRBV5-1 to TRBJ2-7; TRBD2 agrees at 9 bases. Per germline, CDR1 SGHRS and CDR2 YFSETQ. The J segment lost 6 bases and the V segment lost 0 bases, leaving 4 bases of the junction unmatched. The CDR3 spans 14 residues. Here the CDR3 reads CASSLVSGSSEQYF. As DNA, the CDR3 is TGCGCCAGCAGCTTGGTTAGCGGGAGCTCCGAGCAGTACTTC.

CDR3 protein: CASSAGVTGTRGVYEQYF. CDR3 in DNA: TGTGCCAGCAGCGCGGGCGTGACAGGGACCAGGGGGGTCTACGAGCAGTACTTC. The genes are TRBV21-1 and TRBJ2-7; TRBD1 is the table's D call, not checked against the DNA. TRBV21-1 is tagged as a pseudogene. The CDR3 is made up of 18 amino acids.